A selection of T cell receptor beta chains follows, all from one sample in a study of shared clonotypes between healthy human individuals. The assay was immunoSEQ multiplex PCR, and TCRdb's table has in-frame clones only and misses some. Found here are about 2 million clones, about 95% of them singletons; the top ten hold about 1.1%. The specimen sequenced was naive CD8+ T cells sorted from blood. The source is a man between 18 and 35 years old in good health. Each CDR3 is given with its conserved first and last residue. D genes are given only for firm matches. Some rows have no size entry. The others give once, few or many, or a class for an expanded clone.

- | - | TRBJ2-7 | TRBV14 | CASSQENYYEQYF | TGTGCCAGCAGCCAGGAGAATTACTACGAGCAGTACTTC
- | - | TRBJ2-2 | TRBV7-6 | CASSRTGAGELFF | TGTGCCAGCAGCCGCACGGGTGCCGGGGAGCTGTTTTTT
- | - | TRBJ1-5 | TRBV4-2 | CASSQDKSNQPQHF | TGTGCCAGCAGCCAAGACAAGAGCAATCAGCCCCAGCATTTT
- | - | TRBJ1-1 | TRBV11-2 | CASSFEGNTEAFF | TGTGCCAGCAGCTTCGAGGGGAACACTGAAGCTTTCTTT
once | - | TRBJ2-7 | TRBV27 | CASSSDLPTPSYEQYF | TGTGCCAGCAGTTCGGACCTTCCTACCCCCTCCTACGAGCAGTACTTC
- | - | TRBJ1-1 | TRBV30 | CAWRARGGGTEAFF | TGTGCCTGGAGGGCGCGCGGCGGGGGCACTGAAGCTTTCTTT
few | - | TRBJ2-7 | TRBV19 | CASTPDGLEQYF | TGTGCCAGTACCCCGGACGGATTGGAGCAGTACTTC
- | - | TRBJ2-3 | TRBV28 | CASSKFFGGASDTQYF | TGTGCCAGCAGCAAATTCTTTGGGGGGGCCTCAGATACGCAGTATTTT
- | - | TRBJ1-4 | TRBV30 | CAWSEGLDPFF | TGTGCCTGGAGTGAGGGACTTGACCCGTTTTTT
- | - | TRBJ1-4 | TRBV7-6 | CASSRTEFYNEKLFF | TGTGCCAGCAGTAGGACAGAGTTCTATAATGAAAAACTGTTTTTT
- | - | TRBJ1-4 | TRBV6-5 | CASTSRLNEKLFF | TGTGCCAGCACAAGTAGGCTCAATGAAAAACTGTTTTTT
- | TRBD2 | TRBJ2-5 | TRBV7-2 | CASSSTSGRRQETQYF | TGTGCCAGCAGCTCTACTAGCGGGAGAAGACAAGAGACCCAGTACTTC
- | - | TRBJ1-3 | TRBV18 | CASSSPREGGNTIYF | TGTGCCAGCTCGTCACCCCGGGAGGGTGGAAACACCATATATTTT
- | - | TRBJ1-3 | TRBV10-3 | CAIRQELSGNTIYF | TGTGCCATCAGACAGGAGCTCTCTGGAAACACCATATATTTT
- | TRBD2 | TRBJ2-7 | TRBV30 | CAWSRGSGAYEQYF | TGTGCCTGGAGTAGAGGTAGCGGGGCTTACGAGCAGTACTTC
- | TRBD2 | TRBJ2-7 | TRBV10-3 | CAISEWTGTSYEQYF | TGTGCCATCAGTGAGTGGACCGGGACTAGCTACGAGCAGTACTTC
once | - | TRBJ2-1 | TRBV28 | CASSIPGDAEQFF | TGTGCCAGCAGTATTCCGGGGGACGCCGAGCAGTTCTTC
few | - | TRBJ1-1 | TRBV11-2 | CASSLGPRGSNTEAFF | TGTGCCAGCAGCTTAGGGCCCCGGGGGTCGAACACTGAAGCTTTCTTT
- | TRBD1 | TRBJ2-7 | TRBV19 | CASSITGQGYEQYF | TGTGCCAGTAGTATTACGGGACAGGGCTACGAGCAGTACTTC
- | - | TRBJ2-1 | TRBV7-2 | CASSFNRVKGTDNEQFF | TGTGCCAGCAGCTTTAACAGAGTAAAAGGAACAGACAATGAGCAGTTCTTC
once | TRBD1 | TRBJ2-1 | TRBV27 | CASSPGTGFQQFF | TGTGCCAGCAGTCCCGGGACAGGCTTTCAGCAGTTCTTC
- | - | TRBJ2-7 | TRBV4-1 | CASSQDRGTGYEQYF | TGCGCCAGCAGCCAAGATCGAGGGACGGGGTACGAGCAGTACTTC
once | - | TRBJ1-1 | TRBV30 | CAWTLGGDTEAFF | TGTGCCTGGACGTTAGGGGGAGACACTGAAGCTTTCTTT
- | - | TRBJ2-5 | TRBV15 | CATSRETVEETQYF | TGTGCCACCAGCAGAGAGACCGTTGAGGAGACCCAGTACTTC
- | TRBD2 | TRBJ2-2 | TRBV14 | CASSQWEGGTGELFF | TGTGCCAGCAGCCAATGGGAGGGAGGCACCGGGGAGCTGTTTTTT
- | - | TRBJ2-2 | TRBV7-9 | CASSPISGSGELFF | TGTGCCAGCAGTCCGATCTCGGGCTCCGGGGAGCTGTTTTTT
- | TRBD2 | TRBJ2-7 | TRBV27 | CASSLLGPSGTYEQYF | TGTGCCAGCAGTTTATTAGGCCCTAGCGGGACCTACGAGCAGTACTTC
- | TRBD2 | TRBJ2-7 | TRBV7-8 | CASSPGTSGELYEQYF | TGTGCCAGCAGCCCCGGGACTAGCGGGGAACTCTACGAGCAGTACTTC
- | - | TRBJ2-7 | TRBV7-9 | CASSLRDNSYEQYF | TGTGCCAGCAGCCTCCGGGACAACTCCTACGAGCAGTACTTC
- | TRBD1 | TRBJ1-1 | TRBV29-1 | CSVQTGENTEAFF | TGCAGCGTACAGACAGGGGAGAACACTGAAGCTTTCTTT
- | - | TRBJ2-3 | TRBV2 | CASSDILTGSSTDTQYF | TGTGCCAGCAGTGATATCCTGACAGGTAGTAGCACAGATACGCAGTATTTT
- | TRBD1 | TRBJ1-2 | TRBV2 | CASSAAGTVFNYGYTF | TGTGCCAGCAGTGCAGCCGGGACAGTGTTTAACTATGGCTACACCTTC
- | - | TRBJ1-1 | TRBV7-9 | CASSRDPGGTEAFF | TGTGCCAGCAGCCGGGACCCGGGGGGGACTGAAGCTTTCTTT
- | - | TRBJ2-7 | TRBV27 | CASGGGEQYF | TGTGCCAGCGGGGGCGGCGAGCAGTACTTC
- | TRBD1 | TRBJ1-2 | TRBV7-9 | CASSRPGGGYTF | TGTGCCAGCAGCCGACCAGGGGGCGGCTACACCTTC
- | - | TRBJ1-1 | TRBV18 | CASSPGGMSNTEAFF | TGTGCCAGCTCACCGGGGGGAATGTCGAACACTGAAGCTTTCTTT
once | TRBD1 | TRBJ1-4 | TRBV30 | CAWSAGTGAATNEKLFF | TGTGCCTGGAGTGCCGGGACAGGGGCGGCAACTAATGAAAAACTGTTTTTT
- | TRBD1 | TRBJ2-7 | TRBV5-6 | CASSKDRSSYEQYF | TGTGCCAGCAGCAAGGACAGGTCTTCCTACGAGCAGTACTTC
- | TRBD1 | TRBJ2-7 | TRBV9 | CASSVGTGALFEQYF | TGTGCCAGCAGCGTAGGGACAGGGGCTTTGTTTGAGCAGTACTTC
- | TRBD1 | TRBJ2-5 | TRBV6-6 | CASSWTGTGQETQYF | TGTGCCAGCAGTTGGACCGGGACAGGCCAAGAGACCCAGTACTTC
- | TRBD1 | TRBJ2-7 | TRBV2 | CASSDGRGYEQYF | TGTGCCAGCAGTGACGGCAGGGGGTACGAGCAGTACTTC
few | - | TRBJ1-1 | TRBV9 | CASSPNGGEAFF | TGTGCCAGCAGTCCCAATGGAGGTGAAGCTTTCTTT
- | - | TRBJ1-5 | TRBV7-9 | CASSLGGQPQHF | TGTGCCAGCAGCTTAGGGGGACAGCCCCAGCATTTT
- | TRBD1 | TRBJ2-7 | TRBV18 | CASSPVMDRDYEQYF | TGTGCCAGCTCACCCGTAATGGACAGGGACTACGAGCAGTACTTC
once | TRBD1 | TRBJ1-6 | TRBV30 | CAWSDGQGIYSPLHF | TGTGCCTGGAGTGACGGACAGGGGATCTATTCACCCCTCCACTTT
few | - | TRBJ2-7 | TRBV10-1 | CASSEGLEGTYEQYF | TGCGCCAGCAGTGAGGGACTCGAAGGAACCTACGAGCAGTACTTC
- | - | TRBJ1-2 | TRBV9 | CASSVEVRGGDYGYTF | TGTGCCAGCAGCGTTGAAGTCAGGGGAGGAGACTATGGCTACACCTTC
- | - | TRBJ2-7 | TRBV4-3 | CASSQVEGSDEQYF | TGCGCCAGCAGCCAAGTGGAGGGGTCGGACGAGCAGTACTTC
- | - | TRBJ2-1 | TRBV7-9 | CASSSPFSATEQFF | TGTGCCAGCAGCTCCCCCTTTAGCGCCACTGAGCAGTTCTTC
- | - | TRBJ1-3 | TRBV5-3 | CARSFNVLTNSGNTIYF | TGTGCCAGAAGCTTTAACGTGTTGACAAACTCTGGAAACACCATATATTTT